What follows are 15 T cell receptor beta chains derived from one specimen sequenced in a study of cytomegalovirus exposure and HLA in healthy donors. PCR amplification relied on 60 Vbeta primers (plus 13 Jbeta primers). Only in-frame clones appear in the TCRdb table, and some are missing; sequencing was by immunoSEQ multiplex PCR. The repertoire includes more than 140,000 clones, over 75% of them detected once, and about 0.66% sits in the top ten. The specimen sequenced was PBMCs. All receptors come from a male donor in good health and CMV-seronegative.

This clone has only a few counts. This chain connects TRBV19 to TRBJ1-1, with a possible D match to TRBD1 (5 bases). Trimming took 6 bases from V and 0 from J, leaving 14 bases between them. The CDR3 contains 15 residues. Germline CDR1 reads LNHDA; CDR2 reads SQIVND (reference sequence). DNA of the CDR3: TGTGCCAGTAGACCCCCTGACAGAATGAACACTGAAGCTTTCTTT. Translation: CASRPPDRMNTEAFF. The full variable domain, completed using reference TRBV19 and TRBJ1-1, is DGGITQSPKYLFRKEGQNVTLSCEQNLNHDAMYWYRQDPGQGLRLIYYSQIVNDFQKGDIAEGYSVSREKKESFPLTVTSAQKNPTAFYLCASRPPDRMNTEAFFGQGTRLTVV.

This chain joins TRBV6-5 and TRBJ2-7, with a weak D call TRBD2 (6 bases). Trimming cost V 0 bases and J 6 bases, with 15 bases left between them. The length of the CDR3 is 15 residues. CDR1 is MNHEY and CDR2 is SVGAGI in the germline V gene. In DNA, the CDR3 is TGTGCCAGCAGTTACTCGGGACTCACCTCGGGCGAGCAGTACTTC. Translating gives CASSYSGLTSGEQYF.

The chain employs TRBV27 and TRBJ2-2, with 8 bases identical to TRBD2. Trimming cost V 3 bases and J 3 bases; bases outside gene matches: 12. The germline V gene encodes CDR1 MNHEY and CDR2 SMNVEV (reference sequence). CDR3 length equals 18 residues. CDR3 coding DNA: TGTGCCAGCAGTTTCCTTGGGGGTAGAGCGGGGGACACCGGGGAGCTGTTTTTT. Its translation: CASSFLGGRAGDTGELFF.

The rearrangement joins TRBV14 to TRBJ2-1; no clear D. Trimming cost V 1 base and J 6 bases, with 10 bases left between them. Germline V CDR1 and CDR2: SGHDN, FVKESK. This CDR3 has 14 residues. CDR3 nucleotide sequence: TGTGCCAGCAGCCAAGTCCTGGCCGTCAATGAGCAGTTCTTC. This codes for CASSQVLAVNEQFF.

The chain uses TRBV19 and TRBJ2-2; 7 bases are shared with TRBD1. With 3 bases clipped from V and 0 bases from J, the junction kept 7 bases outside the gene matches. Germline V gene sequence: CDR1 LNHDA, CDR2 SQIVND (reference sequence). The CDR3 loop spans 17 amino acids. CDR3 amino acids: CASSITGAVTNTGELFF. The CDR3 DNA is TGTGCCAGTAGTATCACAGGGGCCGTCACGAACACCGGGGAGCTGTTTTTT.

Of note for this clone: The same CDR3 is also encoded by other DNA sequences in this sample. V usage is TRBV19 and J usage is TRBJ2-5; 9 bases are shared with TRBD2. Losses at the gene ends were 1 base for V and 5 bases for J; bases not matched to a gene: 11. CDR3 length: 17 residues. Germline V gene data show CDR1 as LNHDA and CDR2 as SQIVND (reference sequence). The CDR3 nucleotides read TGTGCCAGTAGTATAGTCCCGACTAGCGGAGGGCGGGAGACCCAGTACTTC. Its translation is CASSIVPTSGGRETQYF.

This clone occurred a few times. Written as DNA, the CDR3 is TGTGCCAGCAGCCCACCAAGAAGTACAGGGAGCACTGAAGCTTTCTTT. Its protein is CASSPPRSTGSTEAFF. The genes are TRBV7-6 and TRBJ1-1; TRBD1 might be the D (6 bases). CDR3 size: 16 residues. CDR1 SGHVS and CDR2 FNYEAQ come from the germline V gene. V was trimmed by 5 bases and J by 4 bases, leaving 20 bases between them.

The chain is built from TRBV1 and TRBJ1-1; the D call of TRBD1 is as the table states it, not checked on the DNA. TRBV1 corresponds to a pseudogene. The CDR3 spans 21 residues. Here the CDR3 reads CTSSQWSAQGARLGGNTEAFF. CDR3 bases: TGCACCAGCAGCCAGTGGTCGGCACAGGGGGCGCGATTAGGGGGGAACACTGAAGCTTTCTTT.

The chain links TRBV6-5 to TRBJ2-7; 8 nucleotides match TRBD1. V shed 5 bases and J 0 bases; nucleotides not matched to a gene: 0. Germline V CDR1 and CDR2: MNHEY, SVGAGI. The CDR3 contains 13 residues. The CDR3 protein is CASSGQGSYEQYF. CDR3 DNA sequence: TGTGCCAGCAGTGGACAGGGCTCCTACGAGCAGTACTTC.

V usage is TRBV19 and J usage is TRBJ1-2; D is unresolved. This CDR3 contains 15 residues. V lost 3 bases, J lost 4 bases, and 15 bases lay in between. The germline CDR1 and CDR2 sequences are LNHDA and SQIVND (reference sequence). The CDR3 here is CASSIEPKGSYGYTF. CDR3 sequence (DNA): TGTGCCAGTAGTATCGAACCCAAAGGGAGCTATGGCTACACCTTC.

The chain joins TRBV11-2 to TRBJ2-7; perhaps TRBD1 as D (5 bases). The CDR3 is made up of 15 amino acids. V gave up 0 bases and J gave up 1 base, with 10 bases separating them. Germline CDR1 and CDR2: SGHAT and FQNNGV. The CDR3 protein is CASSLDGRASYEQYF. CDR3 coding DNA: TGTGCCAGCAGCTTAGATGGCAGGGCATCCTACGAGCAGTACTTC.

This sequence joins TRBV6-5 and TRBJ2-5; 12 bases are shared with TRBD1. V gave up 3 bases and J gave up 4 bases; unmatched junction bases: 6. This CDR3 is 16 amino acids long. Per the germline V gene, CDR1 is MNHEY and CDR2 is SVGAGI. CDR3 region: CASSYTGTGGRETQYF. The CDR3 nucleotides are TGTGCCAGCAGTTATACCGGGACAGGGGGCCGAGAGACCCAGTACTTC.

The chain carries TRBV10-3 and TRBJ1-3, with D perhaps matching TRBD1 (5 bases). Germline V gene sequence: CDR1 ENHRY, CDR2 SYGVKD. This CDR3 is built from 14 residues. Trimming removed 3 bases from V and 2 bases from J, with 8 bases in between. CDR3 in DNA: TGTGCCATCAGTGAACGACAGACTGGAAACACCATATATTTT. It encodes CAISERQTGNTIYF.

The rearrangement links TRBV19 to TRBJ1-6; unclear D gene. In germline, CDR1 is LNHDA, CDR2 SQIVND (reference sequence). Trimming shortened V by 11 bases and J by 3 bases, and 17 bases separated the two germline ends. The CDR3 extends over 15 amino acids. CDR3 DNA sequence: TGTGCCTCCTGCAAGGCACAGAACTATAATTCACCCCTCCACTTT. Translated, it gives CASCKAQNYNSPLHF.

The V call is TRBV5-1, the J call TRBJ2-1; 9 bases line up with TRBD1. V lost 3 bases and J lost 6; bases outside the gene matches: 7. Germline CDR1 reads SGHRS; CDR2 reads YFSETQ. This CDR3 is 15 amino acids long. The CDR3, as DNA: TGCGCCAGCAGCTCCGACGGGACAGGGAGCAATGAGCAGTTCTTC. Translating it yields CASSSDGTGSNEQFF.